The 17 T cell receptor beta chains below all came from one sample that was sequenced in a study of T cell responses to AZD1222 COVID-19 vaccine. TCRdb's table, derived via immunoSEQ multiplex PCR, lists solely in-frame clones and lacks some. Among about 150,000 clones listed, around 90% were seen once. The material was peripheral blood, obtained on day 0 of AZD1222 vaccination. The receptors derive from an adult in good health.

The genes are TRBV19 and TRBJ2-5; unclear D gene. V lost 9 bases and J 4 bases, leaving 15 bases between the germline ends. Per germline, CDR1 LNHDA and CDR2 SQIVND (reference sequence). The CDR3 runs 13 residues. CDR3 protein: CASRQIPGETQYF. The CDR3 DNA reads TGTGCCAGCCGGCAAATCCCGGGAGAGACCCAGTACTTC. The full variable domain, rest sourced from reference TRBV19 and TRBJ2-5, is DGGITQSPKYLFRKEGQNVTLSCEQNLNHDAMYWYRQDPGQGLRLIYYSQIVNDFQKGDIAEGYSVSREKKESFPLTVTSAQKNPTAFYLCASRQIPGETQYFGPGTRLLVL.

CDR3 sequence reads: CASSRAQGRGGELFF. The CDR3 nucleotides are TGTGCCAGCAGCCGAGCACAGGGCCGAGGCGGGGAGCTGTTTTTT. This chain connects TRBV9 to TRBJ2-2; TRBD1 might be the D (6 bases). This CDR3 has 15 amino acids. Per the germline V gene, CDR1 is SGDLS and CDR2 is YYNGEE. The V and J ends lost 4 bases and 7 bases respectively, with 17 bases between them.

This chain connects TRBV27 to TRBJ1-2, with D possibly matching TRBD1 (5 bases). V was pared by 4 bases and J by 4 bases, with 19 bases between. Germline lookup yields CDR1 MNHEY and CDR2 SMNVEV (reference sequence). The CDR3 is made up of 16 amino acids. CDR3 protein: CASSSDGAQGLYGYTF. Here the CDR3 DNA reads TGTGCCAGCAGTTCGGACGGAGCCCAGGGACTCTATGGCTACACCTTC.

The rearrangement uses TRBV18 and TRBJ2-5; D unclear. The V gene's germline CDR1 is KGHSH and CDR2 LQKENI. The CDR3 runs 13 residues. The V end lost 6 bases, the J end lost 3 bases, and 11 bases lay between the germline ends. The CDR3 DNA sequence: TGTGCCAGCTCCCCGGGCGCCAAAGAGACCCAGTACTTC. It encodes CASSPGAKETQYF.

This clone appeared a few times. This sequence joins TRBV5-1 and TRBJ1-4, with D possibly matching TRBD1 (6 bases). The CDR3 is 12 residues long. CDR1 and CDR2 from the germline V gene are SGHRS and YFSETQ. V was cut by 7 bases and J by 4 bases, with 8 bases left in between. The CDR3 spells CASAGVNEKLFF. For the CDR3, the DNA is TGCGCCAGCGCAGGGGTTAATGAAAAACTGTTTTTT.

The genes are TRBV27 and TRBJ2-1; the D gene could be TRBD1 or TRBD2 (5 bases each). The CDR3 has 15 amino acids. The V gene's germline CDR1 is MNHEY and CDR2 SMNVEV (reference sequence). V was shortened by 6 bases and J by 1 base, with 13 bases between the two germline ends. CDR3 region: CASRRDEVSYNEQFF. CDR3 DNA: TGTGCCAGCAGACGGGACGAAGTGTCCTACAATGAGCAGTTCTTC.

J is TRBJ2-3 and V is TRBV5-6, with TRBD2 identical over 13 bases. The CDR3 runs to 18 residues. The junction had 13 bases not matched to a gene; V was cut back by 4 bases and J by 5 bases. Germline values: CDR1 SGHDT, CDR2 YYEEEE. DNA for the CDR3: TGTGCCAGCAGCCCAACTAGCGGGGGGGCCCATATTGGAGATACGCAGTATTTT. Translated, it gives CASSPTSGGAHIGDTQYF.

This clone was seen more than once but under ten times. V gene TRBV28 combines with J gene TRBJ1-2; D possibly corresponds to TRBD1 (6 bases). The CDR3 has 13 residues. Germline V gene data show CDR1 as MDHEN and CDR2 as SYDVKM. Trimming took off 9 bases at V and 5 bases at J, with 16 bases between the two ends. CDR3 DNA sequence: TGTGCCAGTGGTTGGGGGGGCGGGTATGGCTACACCTTC. Its protein product is CASGWGGGYGYTF.

The chain is built from TRBV6-6 and TRBJ1-5; the match to TRBD1 covers 9 bases. The CDR3 runs to 14 residues. V shed 5 bases and J 3 bases; nucleotides not matched to a gene: 2. Looked up from germline, CDR1 is MNHNY and CDR2 is SVGAGI (reference sequence). CDR3 sequence (DNA): TGTGCCAGCAGTCGACAGGGGGACAATCAGCCCCAGCATTTT. It translates to CASSRQGDNQPQHF.

The chain joins TRBV3-1 (or the pseudogene TRBV3-2) to TRBJ1-4, with D unresolved. V was cut by 10 bases and J by 4 bases, with 13 bases left in between. This CDR3 region has 13 residues. From germline, CDR1 is LGHDT and CDR2 YNNKEL (reference sequence). CDR3 in DNA: TGTGCCACTTCGGACGGCCTTAATGAAAAACTGTTTTTT. Residues: CATSDGLNEKLFF.

The rearrangement joins TRBV13 to TRBJ2-3, with 9 positions matching TRBD2. Germline CDR1 is PRHDT and CDR2 is FYEKMQ (reference sequence). V shed 5 bases, J shed 0 bases, and the junction held 6 bases outside the gene matches. The CDR3 is made up of 16 amino acids. In nucleotides, the CDR3 is TGTGCCAGCAGCCGACTAGCGGCCCTTAGCACAGATACGCAGTATTTT. It encodes CASSRLAALSTDTQYF. The full variable domain, rest sourced from reference TRBV13 and TRBJ2-3, is AAGVIQSPRHLIKEKRETATLKCYPIPRHDTVYWYQQGPGQDPQFLISFYEKMQSDKGSIPDRFSAQQFSDYHSELNMSSLELGDSALYFCASSRLAALSTDTQYFGPGTRLTVL.

The J gene is TRBJ1-1, the V gene TRBV6-5; maybe TRBD1 (5 bases). Trimming stripped 8 bases from V and 3 bases from J, with 16 bases between. Germline-derived CDR1 and CDR2 are MNHEY and SVGAGI. The CDR3 spans 14 residues. Here the CDR3 DNA reads TGTGCCAGCGGCTCGGGGGTAGTCCACACTGAAGCTTTCTTT. Protein: CASGSGVVHTEAFF.

The chain recombines TRBV18 with TRBJ1-4; no reliable D call. Trimming removed 1 base at V and 12 bases at J, with 9 bases between. The CDR3 is 12 amino acids. Germline V gives CDR1 KGHSH, CDR2 LQKENI. CDR3 DNA: TGTGCCAGCTCACCACTGGGTTCCGAACTGTTTTTT. Translating gives CASSPLGSELFF.

CDR3 nucleotide sequence: TGTGCCAGCAGCTTAGGAGGAGTGCGGGGGGGCCGGCCCGGGGAGCTGTTTTTT. It codes for CASSLGGVRGGRPGELFF. The rearrangement links TRBV7-9 to TRBJ2-2; the match to TRBD2 covers 9 bases. The CDR3 runs to 18 residues. The ends lost 1 base at V and 6 bases at J; junction bases unmatched: 12. The germline V gene encodes CDR1 SEHNR and CDR2 FQNEAQ (reference sequence). The full variable domain, with the rest looked up from reference TRBV7-9 and TRBJ2-2, is DTGVSQNPRHKITKRGQNVTFRCDPISEHNRLYWYRQTLGQGPEFLTYFQNEAQLEKSRLLSDRFSAERPKGSFSTLEIQRTEQGDSAMYLCASSLGGVRGGRPGELFFGEGSRLTVL.

V and J are TRBV7-2 and TRBJ1-3; no firm D call. Between the trimmed V and J ends, which lost 3 bases and 2 bases, there was a span of 11 bases. Germline V lookup: CDR1 SGHTA, CDR2 FQGNSA. The CDR3 consists of 15 residues. Here the CDR3 DNA reads TGTGCCAGCAGCTTCGATAGGGTGACTGGAAACACCATATATTTT. Amino acids: CASSFDRVTGNTIYF. Drawing the rest from reference TRBV7-2 and TRBJ1-3, the complete variable domain is GAGVSQSPSNKVTEKGKDVELRCDPISGHTALYWYRQSLGQGLEFLIYFQGNSAPDKSGLPSDRFSAERTGGSVSTLTIQRTQQEDSAVYLCASSFDRVTGNTIYFGEGSWLTVV.

This chain uses TRBV1 with TRBJ2-1; the table names TRBD2, a call not compared with the DNA. TRBV1 is reported as a pseudogene. This CDR3 is built from 18 residues. The CDR3 region is CTSSQASGGPDSYNEQFF. The DNA of the CDR3 is TGCACCAGCAGCCAGGCTAGCGGGGGGCCGGACTCCTACAATGAGCAGTTCTTC.

About this clone itself: The same CDR3 is also encoded by other DNA sequences in this sample. This sequence joins TRBV12-3 or TRBV12-4 and TRBJ2-3; D gene unclear. This CDR3 has 12 residues. The V end lost 4 bases, the J end lost 2 bases, and 4 bases lay between the germline ends. The CDR3 loop reads CASSSTTDTQYF. The CDR3 region has the DNA TGTGCCAGCAGTTCCACCACAGATACGCAGTATTTT.